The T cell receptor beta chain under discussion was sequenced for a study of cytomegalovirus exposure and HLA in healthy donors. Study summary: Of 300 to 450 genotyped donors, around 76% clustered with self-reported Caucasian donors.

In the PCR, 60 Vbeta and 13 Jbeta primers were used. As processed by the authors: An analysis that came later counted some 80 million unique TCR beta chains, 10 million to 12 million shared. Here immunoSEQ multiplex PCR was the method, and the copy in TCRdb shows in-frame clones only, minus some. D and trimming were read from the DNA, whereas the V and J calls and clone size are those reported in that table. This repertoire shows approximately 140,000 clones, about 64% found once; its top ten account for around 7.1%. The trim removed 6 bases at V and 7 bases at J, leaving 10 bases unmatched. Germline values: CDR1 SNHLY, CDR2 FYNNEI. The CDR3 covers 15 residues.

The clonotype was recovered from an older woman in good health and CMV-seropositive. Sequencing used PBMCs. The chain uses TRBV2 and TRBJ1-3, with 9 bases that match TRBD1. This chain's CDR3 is CASRQTGQGRNTIYF. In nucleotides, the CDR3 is TGTGCCAGCAGACAGACGGGACAGGGAAGGAACACCATATATTTT.